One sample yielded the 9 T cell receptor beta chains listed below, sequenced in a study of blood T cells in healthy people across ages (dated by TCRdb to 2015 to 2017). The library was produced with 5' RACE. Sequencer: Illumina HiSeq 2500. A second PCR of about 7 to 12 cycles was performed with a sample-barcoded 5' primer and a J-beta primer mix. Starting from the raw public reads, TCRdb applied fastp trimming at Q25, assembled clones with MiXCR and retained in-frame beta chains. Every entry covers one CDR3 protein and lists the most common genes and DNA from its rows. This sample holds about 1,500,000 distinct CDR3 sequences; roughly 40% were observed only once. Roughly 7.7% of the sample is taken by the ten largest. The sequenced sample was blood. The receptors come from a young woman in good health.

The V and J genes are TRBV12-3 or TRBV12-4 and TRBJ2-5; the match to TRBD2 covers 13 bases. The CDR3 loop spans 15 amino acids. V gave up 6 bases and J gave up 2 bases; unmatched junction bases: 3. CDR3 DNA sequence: TGTGCCAGCAGACGGACTAGCGGGAGTCAAGAGACCCAGTACTTC. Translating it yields CASRRTSGSQETQYF.

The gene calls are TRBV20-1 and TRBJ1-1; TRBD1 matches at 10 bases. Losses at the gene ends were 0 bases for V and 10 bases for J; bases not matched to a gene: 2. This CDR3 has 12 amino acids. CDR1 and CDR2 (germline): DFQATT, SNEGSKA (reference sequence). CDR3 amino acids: CSARDDRGPAFF. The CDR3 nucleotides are TGCAGTGCTAGAGATGACAGGGGGCCAGCTTTCTTT.

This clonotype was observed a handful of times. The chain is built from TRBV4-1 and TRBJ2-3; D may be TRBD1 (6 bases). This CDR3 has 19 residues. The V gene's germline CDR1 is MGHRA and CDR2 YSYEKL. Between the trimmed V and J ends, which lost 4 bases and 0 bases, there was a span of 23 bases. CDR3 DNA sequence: TGCGCCAGCAGCCCTCCCGGGACACGGTTTACAACTAGCACAGATACGCAGTATTTT. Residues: CASSPPGTRFTTSTDTQYF.

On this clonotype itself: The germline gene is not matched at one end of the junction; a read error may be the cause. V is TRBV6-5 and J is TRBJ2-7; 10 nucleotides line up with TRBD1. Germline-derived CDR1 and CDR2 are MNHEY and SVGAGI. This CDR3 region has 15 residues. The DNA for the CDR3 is TGTGCCGGCAGAACCGGGACAGGGGCCTCCTACGAGCAGTACTTC. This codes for CAGRTGTGASYEQYF.

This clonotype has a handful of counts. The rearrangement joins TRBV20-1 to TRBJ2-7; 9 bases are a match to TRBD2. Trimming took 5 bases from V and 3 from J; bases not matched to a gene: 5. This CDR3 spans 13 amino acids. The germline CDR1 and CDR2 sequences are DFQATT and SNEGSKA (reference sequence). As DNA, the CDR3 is TGCAGTGCTGAGCGGGAGGCCCACTACGAGCAGTACTTC. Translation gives CSAEREAHYEQYF.

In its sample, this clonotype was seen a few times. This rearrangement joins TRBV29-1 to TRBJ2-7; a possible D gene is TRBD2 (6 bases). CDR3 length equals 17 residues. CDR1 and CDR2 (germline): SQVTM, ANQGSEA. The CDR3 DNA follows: TGCAGGGGGAATGCGGAGGGGTTCCAAAGGGTTTCCCACGAGCAGTACTTC. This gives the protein CRGNAEGFQRVSHEQYF.

CDR3 nucleotides: TGCAGCGTTGAGGGGACACCGGGACTAGCGGGAGCAACTTCCTACGAGCAGTACTTC. It encodes CSVEGTPGLAGATSYEQYF. This sequence joins TRBV29-1 and TRBJ2-7; 14 bases align to TRBD2. The CDR3 consists of 19 residues. The V segment lost 3 bases and the J segment 1 base; nucleotides outside the gene matches: 14. Germline-derived CDR1 and CDR2 are SQVTM and ANQGSEA.

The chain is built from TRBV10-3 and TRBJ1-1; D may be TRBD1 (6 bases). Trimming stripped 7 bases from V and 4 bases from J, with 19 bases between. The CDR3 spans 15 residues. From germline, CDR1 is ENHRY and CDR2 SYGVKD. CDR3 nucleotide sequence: TGTGCCATCACAAGGGAGGCAGCAGGGGCCACTGAAGCTTTCTTT. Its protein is CAITREAAGATEAFF.

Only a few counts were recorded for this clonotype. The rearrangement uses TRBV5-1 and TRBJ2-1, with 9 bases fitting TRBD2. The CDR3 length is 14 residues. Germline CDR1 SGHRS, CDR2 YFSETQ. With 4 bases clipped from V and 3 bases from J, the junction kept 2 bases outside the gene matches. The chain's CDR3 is CASSRGGDYNEQFF. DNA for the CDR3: TGCGCCAGCAGCCGCGGGGGGGACTACAATGAGCAGTTCTTC.